This TCR beta chain appears in the sequencing data of a study of metastatic and nonmetastatic thyroid tumors. This clone was recorded a few times. What it recognizes is unknown. Study processing details: Using the CDR3 differences seen across clinicopathological groups, the authors built a distant-metastasis classifier for papillary thyroid cancer, which was meant to discriminate distant-metastatic patients. TCRdb reprocessed the PCR reads via MiXCR. The V and J calls and clone size are TCRdb's, not the authors'. Here the sample spans 6,500 to 9,000 clones, less than 45% being singletons. This CDR3 comprises 13 residues. Trimming removed 0 bases from V and 7 bases from J; junction bases left unmatched: 2. The V gene's germline CDR1 is DFQATT and CDR2 SNEGSKA (reference sequence). Study observations and caveats: The reported finding was significantly higher TCR beta diversity in malignant thyroid tumors relative to benign nodules, in blood and tumor.

Every patient was untreated before thyroid surgery. The chain links TRBV20-1 to TRBJ2-2; 7 bases are a match to TRBD2. The sample was tumor tissue. The sequence derives from a female donor with papillary thyroid cancer or a benign thyroid nodule (not recorded which). Some clones in this sample may be carry-over from other donors' samples. The CDR3 coding sequence is TGCAGTGCTAGAGAAAGGGAGGGCGGGGAGCTGTTTTTT. Its translation is CSAREREGGELFF.